The 16 T cell receptor beta chains below all came from one sample that was sequenced in a study of blood T cell repertoires in COVID-19. Libraries were prepared by immunoSEQ multiplex PCR; TCRdb keeps only in-frame clonotypes and omits some of them. This table has roughly 150,000 clones, roughly 88% appearing once. Sequencing input: PBMCs or T cells enriched from blood (not recorded which). Source of these receptors: a man aged 65 to 79 who had been exposed to COVID-19.

This clone has only one observation. This chain links TRBV7-9 with TRBJ2-1, with TRBD2 as a possible D gene (6 bases). The ends were cut back, 5 bases at V and 4 bases at J, with 21 bases in the middle. This CDR3 has 17 amino acids. Germline V gene lookup returns CDR1 SEHNR and CDR2 FQNEAQ (reference sequence). This chain's CDR3 is CASSPGLLAEDYNEQFF. The CDR3 bases are TGTGCCAGCAGCCCAGGTTTGTTAGCGGAGGATTACAATGAGCAGTTCTTC.

The chain couples TRBV7-2 to TRBJ1-3, with D maybe TRBD1 (6 bases). CDR1 and CDR2 from the germline V gene are SGHTA and FQGNSA. Trimming shortened V by 5 bases and J by 0 bases, and 8 bases separated the two germline ends. The length of the CDR3 is 14 residues. CDR3 in DNA: TGTGCCAGCAGCGTACAGGGCTCTGGAAACACCATATATTTT. Translated, it gives CASSVQGSGNTIYF.

The chain has TRBV7-2 and TRBJ2-3, with D possibly TRBD2 on 6 matching bases. Germline lookup yields CDR1 SGHTA and CDR2 FQGNSA. Deletions cut 4 bases from V and 0 bases from J, with 11 bases between. The CDR3 covers 15 residues. The CDR3 nucleotides read TGTGCCAGCAGCTCGGACTACCTTAGCACAGATACGCAGTATTTT. It is translated as CASSSDYLSTDTQYF. The variable domain in full, completed from reference TRBV7-2 and TRBJ2-3, reads GAGVSQSPSNKVTEKGKDVELRCDPISGHTALYWYRQSLGQGLEFLIYFQGNSAPDKSGLPSDRFSAERTGGSVSTLTIQRTQQEDSAVYLCASSSDYLSTDTQYFGPGTRLTVL.

The chain combines TRBV5-4 with TRBJ2-7, with D possibly matching TRBD1 (6 bases). The CDR3 has 14 residues. Trimming took off 5 bases at V and 0 bases at J, with 12 bases between the two ends. Germline CDR1 is SGHNT and CDR2 is YYREEE (reference sequence). The CDR3 is CASSLTGSSYEQYF. The CDR3 nucleotides are TGTGCCAGCAGTCTAACAGGGAGCTCCTACGAGCAGTACTTC.

V is TRBV2 and J is TRBJ2-1, with D possibly matching TRBD2 (5 bases). From germline, CDR1 is SNHLY and CDR2 FYNNEI. The CDR3 has 14 residues. The V end was cut by 0 bases, the J end by 10 bases, with 13 bases between. DNA for the CDR3: TGTGCCAGCAGTGAAGCTCGGAGCGGCGGGGAGCAGTTCTTC. It is translated as CASSEARSGGEQFF.

This rearrangement joins TRBV6-2 or TRBV6-3 to TRBJ1-2; 9 positions match TRBD1. Germline V lookup: CDR1 MNHEY, CDR2 SVGEGT. CDR3 length equals 15 residues. With V trimmed by 0 bases and J by 6 bases, 5 bases remained unmatched. The CDR3 here is CASSYSTGTGNGYTF. In DNA form, the CDR3 reads TGTGCCAGCAGTTACTCGACCGGGACAGGGAATGGCTACACCTTC.

There are many counts of this clone. The chain combines TRBV21-1 with TRBJ1-5; TRBD1 reflects the table's D call only, with no check against the DNA. TRBV21-1 is a known pseudogene. CDR3 length equals 15 residues. CDR3 in amino acids: CASSKLDRSLQPQHF. CDR3 nucleotide sequence: TGTGCCAGCAGCAAGCTCGACAGGTCTCTTCAGCCCCAGCATTTT.

This clone appeared a few times. The J gene is TRBJ2-1, the V gene TRBV7-9; D is undetermined. Trimming cost V 0 bases and J 5 bases, with 5 bases left between them. The length of the CDR3 is 13 residues. Germline V lookup: CDR1 SEHNR, CDR2 FQNEAQ (reference sequence). The CDR3 sequence is CASSLASDNEQFF. CDR3 nucleotides: TGTGCCAGCAGCTTAGCGTCCGACAATGAGCAGTTCTTC.

The chain uses TRBV23-1 and TRBJ1-1; 9 nucleotides align to TRBD1. TRBV23-1 is filed as an ORF, its function uncertain. The CDR3 extends over 17 amino acids. The junction had 12 bases not matched to a gene; V was cut back by 7 bases and J by 0 bases. CDR3 bases: TGCGCCAGCATACCGGGGACAGGGTGCCTCATGAACACTGAAGCTTTCTTT. Translated: CASIPGTGCLMNTEAFF.

The chain couples TRBV30 to TRBJ2-1, with D maybe TRBD1 (6 bases). The V end lost 3 bases, the J end lost 8 bases, and 8 bases lay between the germline ends. The CDR3 length is 11 residues. Germline lookup yields CDR1 GTSNPN and CDR2 SVGIG (reference sequence). The CDR3 is CAWSYRDEQFF. The CDR3 nucleotides read TGTGCCTGGAGCTACAGGGATGAGCAGTTCTTC.

This clone was recorded only once. This chain links TRBV19 with TRBJ2-1, with 8 bases identical to TRBD2. CDR1 and CDR2 from the germline V gene are LNHDA and SQIVND (reference sequence). This CDR3 is 15 amino acids long. V was clipped by 6 bases and J by 6 bases; unmatched bases: 10. The CDR3 loop reads CASSGLAGRFNEQFF. The CDR3 DNA is TGTGCCAGTAGCGGCTTAGCGGGGAGATTCAATGAGCAGTTCTTC.

The chain couples TRBV19 to TRBJ2-1; TRBD1 is a possible D gene (5 bases). CDR1 LNHDA and CDR2 SQIVND come from the germline V gene (reference sequence). V lost 8 bases, J lost 0 bases, and 8 bases lay in between. The length of the CDR3 is 13 residues. The CDR3 loop is CASGADSYNEQFF. CDR3 nucleotides: TGTGCCAGTGGGGCGGACTCCTACAATGAGCAGTTCTTC.

The chain combines TRBV5-1 with TRBJ1-3; D perhaps matches TRBD1 (5 bases). V lost 2 bases and J lost 4, with 10 bases in between. This CDR3 comprises 14 residues. Germline V gene sequence: CDR1 SGHRS, CDR2 YFSETQ. CDR3 amino acids: CASSFDRTGNTIYF. CDR3 nucleotide sequence: TGCGCCAGCAGCTTCGATCGGACAGGAAACACCATATATTTT.

The chain couples TRBV19 to TRBJ1-1; weak D call: TRBD1 (6 bases). The germline gives CDR1 LNHDA, CDR2 SQIVND (reference sequence). V lost 4 bases and J 4 bases, leaving 16 bases between the germline ends. The CDR3 is 15 amino acids. CDR3 coding DNA: TGTGCCAGTAGTACCCATACAGGGTTAGGCACTGAAGCTTTCTTT. Its translation: CASSTHTGLGTEAFF. The full variable domain, completed using reference TRBV19 and TRBJ1-1, is DGGITQSPKYLFRKEGQNVTLSCEQNLNHDAMYWYRQDPGQGLRLIYYSQIVNDFQKGDIAEGYSVSREKKESFPLTVTSAQKNPTAFYLCASSTHTGLGTEAFFGQGTRLTVV.

The chain combines TRBV7-9 with TRBJ1-1; no clear D gene. The length of the CDR3 is 14 residues. CDR1 is SEHNR, CDR2 FQNEAQ, per germline (reference sequence). V shed 2 bases and J shed 1 base, with 8 bases lying between them. Here the CDR3 DNA reads TGTGCCAGCAGCTTACTGGCCACGAACACTGAAGCTTTCTTT. This sequence encodes CASSLLATNTEAFF.

The table lists this clone with a few counts. The rearrangement uses TRBV2 and TRBJ1-4; tentatively, D is TRBD1 (5 bases). The germline gives CDR1 SNHLY, CDR2 FYNNEI. Trimming shortened V by 10 bases and J by 2 bases, and 14 bases separated the two germline ends. The length of the CDR3 is 14 residues. CDR3 nucleotides: TGTGCCACCCGTTGGGGCACGACTAATGAAAAACTGTTTTTT. As protein: CATRWGTTNEKLFF. Drawing the rest from reference TRBV2 and TRBJ1-4, the complete variable domain is EPEVTQTPSHQVTQMGQEVILRCVPISNHLYFYWYRQILGQKVEFLVSFYNNEISEKSEIFDDQFSVERPDGSNFTLKIRSTKLEDSAMYFCATRWGTTNEKLFFGSGTQLSVL.